These T cell receptor beta chains were read from a single sample in a study of radiation and T cells in renal cell carcinoma. Assay: immunoSEQ multiplex PCR; the TCRdb copy retains only in-frame clones and omits some. The sample has 50,000 to 75,000 clones; approximately 80% are singletons. This specimen consisted of blood, obtained from a patient whose treatment included radiotherapy and nephrectomy. These receptors came from a man between 60 and 75 years old with renal cell carcinoma. Both conserved end residues are part of each CDR3. Fields, in order: D gene, V gene, clone size, J gene, CDR3 protein, CDR3 DNA. A D gene is named only where the DNA matches it firmly. Size tells how often a clone was seen (once, few, many) or the class of an expanded clone, and some rows leave it out.

-	TRBV7-9	-	TRBJ1-5	CASSPEGDQPQHF	TGTGCCAGCAGCCCAGAGGGCGATCAGCCCCAGCATTTT
-	TRBV30	-	TRBJ2-5	CAWGRTRWAETQYF	TGTGCCTGGGGAAGGACACGTTGGGCAGAGACCCAGTACTTC
TRBD2	TRBV6-1	-	TRBJ2-1	CASSDSGLADNEQFF	TGTGCCAGCAGTGACTCTGGACTAGCCGACAATGAGCAGTTCTTC
-	TRBV5-1	-	TRBJ1-1	CASSLGQTRGTEAFF	TGCGCCAGCAGCTTGGGACAGACCCGGGGCACTGAAGCTTTCTTT
TRBD2	TRBV5-1	-	TRBJ2-3	CASSSEREGSGTDTQYF	TGCGCCAGCAGCTCCGAGCGGGAAGGGTCTGGCACAGATACGCAGTATTTT
TRBD1	TRBV6-1	-	TRBJ1-5	CASSGTGYSNQPQHF	TGTGCCAGCAGTGGGACAGGTTATAGCAATCAGCCCCAGCATTTT
TRBD2	TRBV18	-	TRBJ2-1	CASSPGLPGGNEQFF	TGTGCCAGCTCACCCGGACTACCGGGGGGCAATGAGCAGTTCTTC
-	TRBV5-1	-	TRBJ1-4	CASSLGRTSATNEKLFF	TGCGCCAGCAGCTTGGGCAGGACATCTGCAACTAATGAAAAACTGTTTTTT
-	TRBV6-6	-	TRBJ1-6	CASSQIDNSPLHF	TGTGCCAGCAGTCAGATAGATAATTCACCCCTCCACTTT
-	TRBV29-1	once	TRBJ1-3	CSVGDRSSGNTIYF	TGCAGCGTTGGGGACCGTAGCTCTGGAAACACCATATATTTT